A selection of T cell receptor beta chains follows, all from one sample in a study of blood T cell repertoires in COVID-19. The table came from immunoSEQ multiplex PCR; TCRdb's copy has only in-frame clones and leaves some out. The data contain a few hundred thousand clones, 80% to 85% of them seen just once; the ten biggest clones take up 20%. Sequenced sample: peripheral blood. These TCRs come from a man younger than 40 with active or convalescent COVID-19. The CDR3 runs from the conserved cysteine through the conserved F or W. D genes are given only for firm matches. Some rows have no size entry. The others give once, few or many, or a class for an expanded clone.

CDR3nt: TGTGCCAGCGCAACTAGTTTGGGGACCGGGGAGCTGTTTTTT; CDR3aa: CASATSLGTGELFF; d_gene: NA; v_gene: TRBV6-5; abundance: NA; j_gene: TRBJ2-2
CDR3nt: TGTGCCAGCAGCTTAGCACTCTCTGGAAACACCATATATTTT; CDR3aa: CASSLALSGNTIYF; d_gene: NA; v_gene: TRBV7-2; abundance: NA; j_gene: TRBJ1-3
CDR3nt: TGTGCCAGCTTAGTAGGACAGCACACCGGGGAGCTGTTTTTT; CDR3aa: CASLVGQHTGELFF; d_gene: NA; v_gene: TRBV2; abundance: NA; j_gene: TRBJ2-2
CDR3nt: TGTGCCAGCAGGCCTACCGGGACAGGGTATTCACCCCTCCACTTT; CDR3aa: CASRPTGTGYSPLHF; d_gene: TRBD1; v_gene: TRBV6-5; abundance: once; j_gene: TRBJ1-6
CDR3nt: TGCGCCAGCAGCTTCATCGGGGAAGAGACCCAGTACTTC; CDR3aa: CASSFIGEETQYF; d_gene: NA; v_gene: TRBV5-1; abundance: few; j_gene: TRBJ2-5
CDR3nt: TGCGCCAGCAGCTTAACTAGCGGGGGTGGGACCCAGTACTTC; CDR3aa: CASSLTSGGGTQYF; d_gene: TRBD2; v_gene: TRBV5-1; abundance: NA; j_gene: TRBJ2-5
CDR3nt: TGTGCCACCAGACTAGCGGGAGAGACCCAGTACTTC; CDR3aa: CATRLAGETQYF; d_gene: TRBD2; v_gene: TRBV2; abundance: once; j_gene: TRBJ2-5
CDR3nt: TGCGCCAGCAGCCAAGCCGGACACAGGAACACTGAAGCTTTCTTT; CDR3aa: CASSQAGHRNTEAFF; d_gene: NA; v_gene: TRBV4-3; abundance: NA; j_gene: TRBJ1-1
CDR3nt: TGTGCCTGGCGTGGGTATCAGAAGACTGAAGCTTTCTTT; CDR3aa: CAWRGYQKTEAFF; d_gene: NA; v_gene: TRBV30; abundance: NA; j_gene: TRBJ1-1
CDR3nt: TGTGCCAGCACCCTAGACAGCACAGATACGCAGTATTTT; CDR3aa: CASTLDSTDTQYF; d_gene: NA; v_gene: TRBV12-3/TRBV12-4; abundance: NA; j_gene: TRBJ2-3
CDR3nt: TGTGCCAGCAGCTTATTGGAGTCTAGCTTGAATGAGCAGTTCTTC; CDR3aa: CASSLLESSLNEQFF; d_gene: NA; v_gene: TRBV11-2; abundance: NA; j_gene: TRBJ2-1
CDR3nt: TGTGCCAGCAGTTCGAGGCGCCCCGGTACAGATACGCAGTATTTT; CDR3aa: CASSSRRPGTDTQYF; d_gene: NA; v_gene: TRBV27; abundance: NA; j_gene: TRBJ2-3
CDR3nt: TGTGCCAGCAGCTTAACTGGCGGGACAGATACCACAGATACGCAGTATTTT; CDR3aa: CASSLTGGTDTTDTQYF; d_gene: NA; v_gene: TRBV11-2; abundance: NA; j_gene: TRBJ2-3
CDR3nt: TGTGCCAGCAGCCCCGCCGGGCCTAGCGGGAGCAATGAGCAGTTCTTC; CDR3aa: CASSPAGPSGSNEQFF; d_gene: TRBD2; v_gene: TRBV7-3; abundance: NA; j_gene: TRBJ2-1
CDR3nt: TGTGCCAGCCATCCGATGACGGGGAACTACGAGCAGTACTTC; CDR3aa: CASHPMTGNYEQYF; d_gene: NA; v_gene: TRBV7-8; abundance: NA; j_gene: TRBJ2-7
CDR3nt: TGCGCCAGCAGCCTCCTACCTGCAACTAATGAAAAACTGTTTTTT; CDR3aa: CASSLLPATNEKLFF; d_gene: NA; v_gene: TRBV4-3; abundance: NA; j_gene: TRBJ1-4
CDR3nt: TGTGCCACCAGCAGAGAGGGGACAGGGGTGTTGAATGAGCAGTTCTTC; CDR3aa: CATSREGTGVLNEQFF; d_gene: TRBD1; v_gene: TRBV15; abundance: NA; j_gene: TRBJ2-1
CDR3nt: TGTGCCAGCAGCTTAAGACAGGGGGACCTAGATACGCAGTATTTT; CDR3aa: CASSLRQGDLDTQYF; d_gene: TRBD1; v_gene: TRBV7-6; abundance: NA; j_gene: TRBJ2-3
CDR3nt: TGTGCCAGCAGCGTAGGACTCGGGAGCGCCGGCAATGAGCAGTTCTTC; CDR3aa: CASSVGLGSAGNEQFF; d_gene: NA; v_gene: TRBV9; abundance: NA; j_gene: TRBJ2-1
CDR3nt: TGTGCCATCTCTAGATTGGCCGGGACAGCGAATGAAAAACTGTTTTTT; CDR3aa: CAISRLAGTANEKLFF; d_gene: TRBD1; v_gene: TRBV28; abundance: NA; j_gene: TRBJ1-4
CDR3nt: TGTGCCACCAGTGAACCGGGACAGGGGTCCAATGAGCAGTTCTTC; CDR3aa: CATSEPGQGSNEQFF; d_gene: TRBD1; v_gene: TRBV24-1; abundance: once; j_gene: TRBJ2-1
CDR3nt: TGTGCCAGCACCCCGGACAGGGACGCTGGCTACACCTTC; CDR3aa: CASTPDRDAGYTF; d_gene: TRBD1; v_gene: TRBV12-3/TRBV12-4; abundance: NA; j_gene: TRBJ1-2
CDR3nt: TGCGCCAGCAGCTTGGACAGTCCGATTCGCACTGAAGCTTTCTTT; CDR3aa: CASSLDSPIRTEAFF; d_gene: NA; v_gene: TRBV5-1; abundance: NA; j_gene: TRBJ1-1
CDR3nt: TGTGCCAGCAGTGCTTACCTCCCAGGGGGGACCGAGCAGTACTTC; CDR3aa: CASSAYLPGGTEQYF; d_gene: NA; v_gene: TRBV6-4; abundance: NA; j_gene: TRBJ2-7
CDR3nt: TGTGCCAGCAGGAAAGACAGGGCGGGGAATCAGCCCCAGCATTTT; CDR3aa: CASRKDRAGNQPQHF; d_gene: TRBD1; v_gene: TRBV19; abundance: NA; j_gene: TRBJ1-5
CDR3nt: TGCGCCAGCAGCCAAGATGGCTGGAGCACAGATACGCAGTATTTT; CDR3aa: CASSQDGWSTDTQYF; d_gene: NA; v_gene: TRBV4-1; abundance: NA; j_gene: TRBJ2-3
CDR3nt: TGTGCCAGCAGAGACAGAAATAATTCACCCCTCCACTTT; CDR3aa: CASRDRNNSPLHF; d_gene: NA; v_gene: TRBV6-5; abundance: NA; j_gene: TRBJ1-6